These 27 T cell receptor beta chains were all obtained from the same sample, sequenced in a study of shared clonotypes between healthy human individuals. Here immunoSEQ multiplex PCR was the method, and the copy in TCRdb shows in-frame clones only, minus some. The data show about 2 million clones, with 85% to 95% seen just once and under 0.15% held by the top ten. Sequenced sample: naive CD4+ T cells sorted from blood. Documented subset: CD45RA+ positively selected. All receptors derive from a man in his late teens or twenties in good health.

The CDR3 region is CASSLSGGVYEQYF. In nucleotides, the CDR3 is TGCGCCAGCAGCTTGTCCGGCGGAGTCTACGAGCAGTACTTC. V gene TRBV5-1 combines with J gene TRBJ2-7; D unclear. This CDR3 has 14 amino acids. Germline CDR1 SGHRS, CDR2 YFSETQ. Trimming removed 1 base from V and 3 bases from J, with 11 bases in between.

The chain uses TRBV7-9 and TRBJ1-1, with TRBD1 identical over 8 bases. The ends lost 5 bases at V and 1 base at J; junction bases unmatched: 6. The germline V gene has CDR1 SEHNR and CDR2 FQNEAQ (reference sequence). This CDR3 spans 15 amino acids. The CDR3 reads CASSHGQGANTEAFF. The CDR3 DNA reads as TGTGCCAGCAGCCACGGACAGGGAGCGAACACTGAAGCTTTCTTT.

This clone was seen a single time. V is TRBV6-9 and J is TRBJ2-3; D is uncertain. The V end was cut by 2 bases, the J end by 0 bases, with 6 bases between. The germline CDR1 and CDR2 sequences are MNHGY and SVAAGI. This CDR3 is built from 14 residues. The CDR3 region is CASSYVQSTDTQYF. CDR3 nucleotide sequence: TGTGCCAGCAGTTATGTACAAAGCACAGATACGCAGTATTTT.

The V and J genes are TRBV7-9 and TRBJ1-1; no reliable D call. The CDR3 has 15 amino acids. CDR1 is SEHNR and CDR2 is FQNEAQ in the germline V gene (reference sequence). V was trimmed by 4 bases and J by 6 bases, leaving 18 bases between them. The CDR3 is CASSYSGMAGSEAFF. DNA of the CDR3: TGTGCCAGCAGCTACAGTGGCATGGCGGGGTCTGAAGCTTTCTTT.

V usage is TRBV7-8 and J usage is TRBJ1-5, with D maybe TRBD1 (5 bases). Between the trimmed V and J ends, which lost 2 bases and 0 bases, there was a span of 20 bases. The germline gives CDR1 SGHVS, CDR2 FQNEAQ. The CDR3 runs to 19 residues. Here the CDR3 reads CASSLWGEGGANSNQPQHF. The CDR3 DNA sequence: TGTGCCAGCAGCTTATGGGGCGAGGGCGGAGCTAATAGCAATCAGCCCCAGCATTTT.

The chain joins TRBV29-1 to TRBJ2-1; D is unclear. V was clipped by 7 bases and J by 8 bases, with 9 bases between them. The germline CDR1 and CDR2 sequences are SQVTM and ANQGSEA. The CDR3 runs to 10 residues. As DNA, the CDR3 is TGCAGCGGAGGAAGGGATGAGCAGTTCTTC. Amino acid sequence: CSGGRDEQFF.

This chain uses TRBV5-1 with TRBJ2-7; TRBD2 matches 7 bases. The length of the CDR3 is 14 residues. Germline assignment: CDR1 SGHRS and CDR2 YFSETQ. V trimming: 4 bases; J trimming: 4 bases; junction bases outside the gene matches: 8. Here the CDR3 reads CASSPPFSGYEQYF. CDR3 nucleotides: TGCGCCAGCAGCCCGCCTTTTAGCGGGTACGAGCAGTACTTC.

This chain uses TRBV5-4 with TRBJ1-1; 8 bases match TRBD1. The germline V gene encodes CDR1 SGHNT and CDR2 YYREEE (reference sequence). CDR3 length: 14 residues. J lost 1 base, V lost 3 bases, and 2 bases had no gene match. The CDR3, as DNA: TGTGCCAGCAGCTGGGGACAGGCGAACACTGAAGCTTTCTTT. It translates to CASSWGQANTEAFF. Full variable domain (rest looked up from reference TRBV5-4 and TRBJ1-1): ETGVTQSPTHLIKTRGQQVTLRCSSQSGHNTVSWYQQALGQGPQFIFQYYREEENGRGNFPPRFSGLQFPNYSSELNVNALELDDSALYLCASSWGQANTEAFFGQGTRLTVV.

In the case of this clone: The same CDR3 is also encoded by other DNA sequences in this sample. The chain uses TRBV5-6 and TRBJ1-3; D is perhaps TRBD1 (5 bases). The CDR3 spans 15 residues. Looked up from germline, CDR1 is SGHDT and CDR2 is YYEEEE. Between the trimmed V and J ends, which lost 2 bases and 0 bases, there was a span of 9 bases. The CDR3 DNA reads TGTGCCAGCAGCTTAGACAGCCTCTCTGGAAACACCATATATTTT. Protein product: CASSLDSLSGNTIYF.

This rearrangement joins TRBV5-1 to TRBJ2-5, with TRBD2 matching over 8 bases. This CDR3 contains 13 residues. In germline, CDR1 is SGHRS, CDR2 YFSETQ. The J segment lost 6 bases and the V segment lost 2 bases, leaving 3 bases of the junction unmatched. The CDR3 DNA is TGCGCCAGCAGCTTCGGGGGGGTCCAGACCCAGTACTTC. Its protein product is CASSFGGVQTQYF.

V gene TRBV9 combines with J gene TRBJ2-1; possibly TRBD2 for D (5 bases). Deletions cut 4 bases from V and 10 bases from J, with 24 bases between. Germline loops: CDR1 SGDLS, CDR2 YYNGEE. The CDR3 contains 16 residues. The CDR3 bases are TGTGCCAGCAGCCCTCGGACTCTCGCCTACGTCGAGGAGCAGTTCTTC. Protein product: CASSPRTLAYVEEQFF.

The V gene is TRBV7-9, the J gene TRBJ1-1; TRBD1 matches 8 bases. This CDR3 region has 14 residues. J lost 5 bases, V lost 5 bases, and 7 bases had no gene match. Per germline, CDR1 SEHNR and CDR2 FQNEAQ (reference sequence). The CDR3 is CASSPRTGRTEAFF. CDR3 nucleotide sequence: TGTGCCAGCAGCCCCCGGACAGGGCGGACTGAAGCTTTCTTT.

This chain uses TRBV10-3 with TRBJ2-1; 8 bases match TRBD2. CDR3 size: 15 residues. V lost 6 bases and J lost 5; bases outside the gene matches: 9. Looked up from germline, CDR1 is ENHRY and CDR2 is SYGVKD. The CDR3 protein is CAISGLAGGDNEQFF. In DNA, the CDR3 is TGTGCCATCAGCGGCCTCGCGGGGGGAGACAATGAGCAGTTCTTC.

This chain uses TRBV4-1 with TRBJ2-1; a weak D match, TRBD2 (5 bases). This CDR3 has 15 residues. Deletions cut 4 bases from V and 6 bases from J, with 16 bases between. Germline CDR1 reads MGHRA; CDR2 reads YSYEKL. In DNA form, the CDR3 reads TGCGCCAGCAGCCCCGGGCTCTTCGCGGGCAATGAGCAGTTCTTC. It translates to CASSPGLFAGNEQFF.

This clone was picked up one time. V and J are TRBV5-1 and TRBJ2-5; D is perhaps TRBD2 (6 bases). Trimming shortened V by 2 bases and J by 3 bases, and 14 bases separated the two germline ends. Per germline, CDR1 SGHRS and CDR2 YFSETQ. The CDR3 runs 15 residues. The CDR3 region is CASSFDGTGEETQYF. The CDR3, as DNA: TGCGCCAGCAGCTTCGACGGGACGGGGGAAGAGACCCAGTACTTC.

The chain uses TRBV28 and TRBJ2-5; D unresolved. The CDR3 covers 12 residues. The germline V gene has CDR1 MDHEN and CDR2 SYDVKM. V shed 2 bases and J shed 7 bases, with 8 bases lying between them. The CDR3 bases are TGTGCCAGCAGTTTAAGCGAGGCGACCCAGTACTTC. This sequence encodes CASSLSEATQYF.

The chain employs TRBV9 and TRBJ1-6, with 8 bases lining up with TRBD1. Trimming at V came to 3 bases and at J to 5 bases, leaving 4 bases not matched to a gene. This CDR3 region has 15 residues. Germline-derived CDR1 and CDR2 are SGDLS and YYNGEE. CDR3 in DNA: TGTGCCAGCAGCGCCTCGGACAGGGATAATTCACCCCTCCACTTT. This encodes CASSASDRDNSPLHF.

The rearrangement uses TRBV10-3 and TRBJ1-1; tentatively, D is TRBD1 (5 bases). Germline-derived CDR1 and CDR2 are ENHRY and SYGVKD. Trimming removed 10 bases at V and 0 bases at J, with 15 bases between. This CDR3 has 14 residues. CDR3 DNA sequence: TGTGCCAGCCGGGGCAGGTCTATGAACACTGAAGCTTTCTTT. It specifies CASRGRSMNTEAFF.

The V call is TRBV9, the J call TRBJ2-7; 10 bases map to TRBD1. The CDR3 has 17 residues. Germline values: CDR1 SGDLS, CDR2 YYNGEE. Trimming took 0 bases from V and 3 from J; bases not matched to a gene: 9. CDR3 amino acids: CASSVGIQTGGIYEQYF. The CDR3 nucleotides read TGTGCCAGCAGCGTAGGAATTCAGACAGGGGGCATCTACGAGCAGTACTTC.

CDR3 in amino acids: CASSWAHGETQYF. CDR3 coding DNA: TGTGCCAGCAGCTGGGCGCACGGTGAGACCCAGTACTTC. V and J are TRBV5-6 and TRBJ2-5; D is uncertain. The CDR3 extends over 13 amino acids. Germline assignment: CDR1 SGHDT and CDR2 YYEEEE. Trimming shortened V by 3 bases and J by 5 bases, and 11 bases separated the two germline ends.

This clone was recorded at least ten times. The V call is TRBV4-3, the J call TRBJ1-2; 11 bases agree with TRBD1. CDR3 length: 17 amino acids. J gave up 4 bases and V 6 bases, and 13 bases lay outside the gene matches. Germline V gene lookup returns CDR1 LGHNA and CDR2 YSLEER. The CDR3 nucleotides read TGCGCCAGCAGTCGTACTACCCGGGACAGGGGGGTCTATGGCTACACCTTC. It yields the protein CASSRTTRDRGVYGYTF.

With regard to this clone: A much larger clone sits a single nucleotide away, making a read error possible. Other nucleotide sequences from this sample produce the same CDR3. The V and J genes are TRBV7-9 and TRBJ1-1; D ambiguous. V was pared by 3 bases and J by 1 base, with 3 bases between. The CDR3 is 12 residues long. Germline lookup yields CDR1 SEHNR and CDR2 FQNEAQ (reference sequence). The CDR3 region is CASSFGNTEAFF. The CDR3 DNA is TGTGCCAGCAGCTTTGGGAACACTGAAGCTTTCTTT.

The chain carries TRBV12-2 and TRBJ2-1; the table names TRBD1, a call not compared with the DNA. TRBV12-2 is reported as a pseudogene. The CDR3 covers 15 residues. CDR3 sequence (DNA): TGTGCAAGTCGCACGCGAGGACCCCCAGGGTATGAGCAGTTCTTC. Translated: CASRTRGPPGYEQFF.

The V call is TRBV11-3, the J call TRBJ1-1; unclear D gene. Germline V gene data show CDR1 as SGHNT and CDR2 as YENEEA. Trimming left V 0 bases short and J 2 bases short, with 7 bases between. The CDR3 length is 14 residues. The DNA of the CDR3 is TGTGCCAGCAGCTTAGACGGGCCCAACACTGAAGCTTTCTTT. It is translated as CASSLDGPNTEAFF.

This chain uses TRBV5-1 with TRBJ2-7, with TRBD2 identical over 9 bases. Germline CDR1 is SGHRS and CDR2 is YFSETQ. The CDR3 spans 16 residues. The trim removed 4 bases at V and 4 bases at J, leaving 12 bases unmatched. This CDR3 reads CASSPAPGGGAYEQYF. The CDR3 DNA is TGCGCCAGCAGCCCCGCGCCAGGCGGGGGGGCTTACGAGCAGTACTTC.

This clone was picked up one time. The V gene is TRBV5-1, the J gene TRBJ2-7; 7 bases map to TRBD2. This CDR3 is built from 16 residues. J gave up 0 bases and V 3 bases, and 9 bases lay outside the gene matches. Per the germline V gene, CDR1 is SGHRS and CDR2 is YFSETQ. The CDR3, as DNA: TGCGCCAGCAGCTCGCTTCCAGCGGGGAGCTCCTACGAGCAGTACTTC. This sequence encodes CASSSLPAGSSYEQYF.

The rearrangement links TRBV7-2 to TRBJ2-1; D uncertain. The CDR3 spans 15 residues. Germline values: CDR1 SGHTA, CDR2 FQGNSA. The ends were cut back, 0 bases at V and 5 bases at J, with 11 bases in the middle. The CDR3: CASSLASVLHNEQFF. The CDR3 DNA follows: TGTGCCAGCAGCTTAGCATCAGTGTTACACAATGAGCAGTTCTTC.